This TCR beta chain was found in a study of blood T cell repertoires in COVID-19. Overall study context: The origin of the acute and convalescent COVID-19 samples was the United States, Italy and Spain.

In its sample, this clone was seen a few times. Additional DNA sequences in this sample encode the identical CDR3. Method: immunoSEQ multiplex PCR; TCRdb's copy keeps in-frame clones and lacks some. The sample lists around 170,000 clones, about 80% seen once, with approximately 15% in the top ten. Sample: PBMCs or T cells enriched from blood (not recorded which). The source is a man in his sixties who had been exposed to COVID-19.

CDR3 DNA: TGTGCCAGCAGTAGACAGGGGGGGACTGAAGCTTTCTTT. This codes for CASSRQGGTEAFF. This rearrangement joins TRBV12-3 or TRBV12-4 to TRBJ1-1; 9 bases align to TRBD1. The CDR3 has 13 amino acids. Germline trimming cut 5 bases from V and 5 bases from J; bases unmatched to any gene: 3.